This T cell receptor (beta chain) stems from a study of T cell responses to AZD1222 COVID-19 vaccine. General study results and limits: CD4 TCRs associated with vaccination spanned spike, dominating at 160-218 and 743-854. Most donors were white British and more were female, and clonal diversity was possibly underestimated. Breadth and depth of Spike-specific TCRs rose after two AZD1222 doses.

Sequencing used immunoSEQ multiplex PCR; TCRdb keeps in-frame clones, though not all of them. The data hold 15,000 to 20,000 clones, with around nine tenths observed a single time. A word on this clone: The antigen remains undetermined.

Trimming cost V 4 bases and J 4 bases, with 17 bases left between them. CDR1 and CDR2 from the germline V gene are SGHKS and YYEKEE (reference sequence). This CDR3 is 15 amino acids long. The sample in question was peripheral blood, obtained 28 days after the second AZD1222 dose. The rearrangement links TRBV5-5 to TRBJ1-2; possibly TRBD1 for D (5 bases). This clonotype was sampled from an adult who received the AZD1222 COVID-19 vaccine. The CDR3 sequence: CASSPIGGRGYGYTF. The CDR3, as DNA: TGTGCCAGCAGCCCAATCGGGGGGAGGGGCTATGGCTACACCTTC.